This T cell receptor beta chain was profiled in a study of blood T cell repertoires in COVID-19. Study-wide context: Samples representing acute and convalescent COVID-19 were sourced from the United States, Italy and Spain. Sample material is recorded as cDNA or gDNA derived from T cells, B-cell-depleted T cells, or PBMCs.

Trimming removed 0 bases at V and 7 bases at J, with 13 bases between. The length of the CDR3 is 14 residues. CDR1 and CDR2 from the germline V gene are SGDLS and YYNGEE. Under the authors' procedure: Researchers report that nucleated cell counts were estimated from reference gene primer amplification. Sequencing was performed with immunoSEQ multiplex PCR; in TCRdb, only in-frame clones are kept and a portion is missing. V and J calls and clone size come straight from that table; D and trimming were deduced from the DNA. Of roughly 130,000 clones in the sample, 84% are singletons; the top ten hold roughly an eighth.

The V call is TRBV9, the J call TRBJ1-1, with D unresolved. This sequence originates from a woman aged 55-69 years with acute or convalescent COVID-19. Sequencing input: peripheral blood. This CDR3 reads CASSVEPRPDEAFF. The CDR3 DNA follows: TGTGCCAGCAGCGTAGAACCGCGGCCGGATGAAGCTTTCTTT.